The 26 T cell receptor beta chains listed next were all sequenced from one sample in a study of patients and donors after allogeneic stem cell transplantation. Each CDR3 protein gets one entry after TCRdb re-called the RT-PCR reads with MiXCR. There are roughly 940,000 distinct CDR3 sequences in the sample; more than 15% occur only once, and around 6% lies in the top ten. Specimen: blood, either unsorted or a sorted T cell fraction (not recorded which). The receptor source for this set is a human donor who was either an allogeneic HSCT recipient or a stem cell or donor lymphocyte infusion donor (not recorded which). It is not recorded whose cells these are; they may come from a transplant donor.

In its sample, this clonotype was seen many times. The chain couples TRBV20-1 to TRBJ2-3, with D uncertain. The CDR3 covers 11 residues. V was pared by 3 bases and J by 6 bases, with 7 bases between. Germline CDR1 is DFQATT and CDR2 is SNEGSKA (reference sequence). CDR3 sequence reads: CSASRPDTQYF. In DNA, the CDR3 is TGCAGTGCTAGTCGTCCGGATACGCAGTATTTT.

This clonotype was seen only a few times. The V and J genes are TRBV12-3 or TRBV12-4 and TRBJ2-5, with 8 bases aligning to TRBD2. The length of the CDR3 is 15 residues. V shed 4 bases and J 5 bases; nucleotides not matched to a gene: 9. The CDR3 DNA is TGTGCCAGCAGTTCGGGGACTAGAATGTCGGAGACCCAGTACTTC. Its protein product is CASSSGTRMSETQYF.

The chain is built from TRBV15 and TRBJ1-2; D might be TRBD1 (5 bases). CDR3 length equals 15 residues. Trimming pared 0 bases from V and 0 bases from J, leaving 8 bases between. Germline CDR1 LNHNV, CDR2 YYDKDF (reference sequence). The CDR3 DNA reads TGTGCCACCAGCAGAGAGAAGACAGCTAACTATGGCTACACCTTC. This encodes CATSREKTANYGYTF.

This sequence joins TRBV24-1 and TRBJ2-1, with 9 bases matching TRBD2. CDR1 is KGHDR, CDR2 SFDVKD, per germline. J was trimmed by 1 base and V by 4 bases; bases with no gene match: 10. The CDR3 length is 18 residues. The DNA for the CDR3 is TGTGCCACCAGTGACCCCAAAAAAGCGGGGGGATCCTACAATGAGCAGTTCTTC. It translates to CATSDPKKAGGSYNEQFF.

This chain's CDR3 is CASSEPGNTIYF. CDR3 nucleotides: TGTGCCAGCAGTGAACCTGGAAACACCATATATTTT. The J gene is TRBJ1-3, the V gene TRBV6-1; D gene uncertain. The CDR3 has 12 amino acids. Trimming left V 2 bases short and J 2 bases short, with 1 base between. CDR1 MNHNS and CDR2 SASEGT come from the germline V gene.

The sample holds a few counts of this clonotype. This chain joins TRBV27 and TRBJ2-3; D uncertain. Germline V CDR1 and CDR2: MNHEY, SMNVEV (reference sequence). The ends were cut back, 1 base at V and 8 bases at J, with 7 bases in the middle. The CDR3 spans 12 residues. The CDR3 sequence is CASSLFDGTQYF. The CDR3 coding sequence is TGTGCCAGCAGTTTATTCGATGGTACGCAGTATTTT.

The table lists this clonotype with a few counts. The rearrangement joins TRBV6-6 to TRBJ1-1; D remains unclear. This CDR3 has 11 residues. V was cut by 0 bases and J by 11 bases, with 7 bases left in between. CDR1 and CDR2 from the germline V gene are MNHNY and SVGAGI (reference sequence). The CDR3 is CASSYSSWAFF. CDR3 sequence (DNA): TGTGCCAGCAGTTACTCGTCCTGGGCTTTCTTT.

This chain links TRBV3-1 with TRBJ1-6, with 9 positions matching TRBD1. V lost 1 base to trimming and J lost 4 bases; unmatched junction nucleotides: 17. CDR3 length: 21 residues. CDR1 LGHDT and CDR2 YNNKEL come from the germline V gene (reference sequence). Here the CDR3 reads CASSQGVPGQGAWGYNSPLHF. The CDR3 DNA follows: TGTGCCAGCAGCCAAGGTGTCCCGGGACAGGGCGCTTGGGGGTATAATTCACCCCTCCACTTT.

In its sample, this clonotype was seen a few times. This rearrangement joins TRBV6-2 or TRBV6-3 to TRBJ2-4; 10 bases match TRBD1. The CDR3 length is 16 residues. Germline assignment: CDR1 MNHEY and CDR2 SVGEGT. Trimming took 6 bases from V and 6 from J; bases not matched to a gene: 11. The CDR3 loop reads CASRSLRTGGINIQYF. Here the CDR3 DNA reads TGTGCCAGCAGAAGTCTGAGGACAGGGGGAATAAACATTCAGTACTTC.

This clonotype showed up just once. The CDR3 loop is CSARDRLSQRYEQYF. For the CDR3, the DNA is TGCAGTGCTAGAGACAGACTATCTCAAAGATACGAGCAGTACTTC. V usage is TRBV20-1 and J usage is TRBJ2-7, with a tentative D call TRBD2 (5 bases). This CDR3 has 15 amino acids. Per germline, CDR1 DFQATT and CDR2 SNEGSKA (reference sequence). Trimming removed 0 bases from V and 4 bases from J, with 16 bases in between.

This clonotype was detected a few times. The CDR3 nucleotides are TGTGCCAGCAACCCACGTATGGGTCAGCCCCAGCATTTT. Amino acids: CASNPRMGQPQHF. The chain links TRBV6-1 to TRBJ1-5; D is undetermined. The CDR3 covers 13 residues. Germline CDR1 and CDR2: MNHNS and SASEGT. V was clipped by 7 bases and J by 6 bases, with 13 bases between them.

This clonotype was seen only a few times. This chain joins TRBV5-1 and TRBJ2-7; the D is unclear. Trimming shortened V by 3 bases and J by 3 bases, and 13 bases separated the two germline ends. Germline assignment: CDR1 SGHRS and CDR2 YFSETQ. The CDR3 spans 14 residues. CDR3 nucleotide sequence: TGCGCCAGCAGCTCCGGGCCTATAGACTACGAGCAGTACTTC. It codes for CASSSGPIDYEQYF.

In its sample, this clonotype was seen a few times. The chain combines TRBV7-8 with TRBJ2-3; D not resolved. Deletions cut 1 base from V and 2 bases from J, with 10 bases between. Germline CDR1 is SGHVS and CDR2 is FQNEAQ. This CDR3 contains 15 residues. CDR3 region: CASSLGFLHTDTQYF. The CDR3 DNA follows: TGTGCCAGCAGCTTAGGCTTCTTACACACAGATACGCAGTATTTT.

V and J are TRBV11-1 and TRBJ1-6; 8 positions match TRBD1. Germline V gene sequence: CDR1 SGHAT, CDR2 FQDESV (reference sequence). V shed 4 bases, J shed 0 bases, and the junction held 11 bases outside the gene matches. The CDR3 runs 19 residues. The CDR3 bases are TGTGCCAGCAGCTCCCCGGACAGGGCCCTTGACTCCTATAATTCACCCCTCCACTTT. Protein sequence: CASSSPDRALDSYNSPLHF.

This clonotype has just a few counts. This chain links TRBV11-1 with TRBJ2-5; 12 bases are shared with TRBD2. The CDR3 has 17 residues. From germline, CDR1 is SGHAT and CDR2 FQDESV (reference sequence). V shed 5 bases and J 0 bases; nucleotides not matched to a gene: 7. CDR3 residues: CASSTDRTSGNQETQYF. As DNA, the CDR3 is TGTGCCAGCAGCACCGACCGGACTAGCGGGAACCAAGAGACCCAGTACTTC.

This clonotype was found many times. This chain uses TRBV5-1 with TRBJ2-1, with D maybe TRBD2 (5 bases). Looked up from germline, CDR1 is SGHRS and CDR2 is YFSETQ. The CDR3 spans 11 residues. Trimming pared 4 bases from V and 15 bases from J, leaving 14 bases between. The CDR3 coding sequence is TGCGCCAGCAGCATAAGTAGCGAATGGTTCTTC. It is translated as CASSISSEWFF. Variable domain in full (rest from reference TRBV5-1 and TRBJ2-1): KAGVTQTPRYLIKTRGQQVTLSCSPISGHRSVSWYQQTPGQGLQFLFEYFSETQRNKGNFPGRFSGRQFSNSRSEMNVSTLELGDSALYLCASSISSEWFFGPGTRLTVL.

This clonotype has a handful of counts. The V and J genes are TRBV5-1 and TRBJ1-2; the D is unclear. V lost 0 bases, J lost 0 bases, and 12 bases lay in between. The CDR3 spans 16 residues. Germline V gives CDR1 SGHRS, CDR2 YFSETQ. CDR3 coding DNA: TGCGCCAGCAGCTTGGTTTTGGCAGCCGCTAACTATGGCTACACCTTC. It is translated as CASSLVLAAANYGYTF.

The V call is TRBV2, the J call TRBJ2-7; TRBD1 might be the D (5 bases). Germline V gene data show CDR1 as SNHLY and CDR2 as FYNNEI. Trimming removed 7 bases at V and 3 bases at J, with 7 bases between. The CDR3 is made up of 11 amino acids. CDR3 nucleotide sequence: TGTGCCAGCAAGGGGCGCTACGAGCAGTACTTC. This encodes CASKGRYEQYF.

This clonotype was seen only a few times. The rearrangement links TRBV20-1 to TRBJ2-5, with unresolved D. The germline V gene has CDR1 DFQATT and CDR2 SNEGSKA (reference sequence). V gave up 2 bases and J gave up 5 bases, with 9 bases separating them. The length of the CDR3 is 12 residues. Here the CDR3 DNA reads TGCAGTGCTAGATGGGGTCCGGAGACCCAGTACTTC. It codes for CSARWGPETQYF.

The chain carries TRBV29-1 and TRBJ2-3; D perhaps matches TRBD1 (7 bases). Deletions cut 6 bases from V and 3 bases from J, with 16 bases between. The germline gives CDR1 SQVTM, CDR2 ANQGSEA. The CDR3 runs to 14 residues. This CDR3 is CSVGRQGGTDTQYF. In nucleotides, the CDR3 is TGCAGCGTCGGGCGACAGGGAGGTACAGATACGCAGTATTTT.

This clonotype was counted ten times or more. This chain's CDR3 is CASSFGQGETQYF. The CDR3 coding sequence is TGTGCCAGCAGCTTCGGACAGGGAGAGACCCAGTACTTC. The chain couples TRBV11-2 to TRBJ2-5, with 8 bases identical to TRBD1. Germline values: CDR1 SGHAT, CDR2 FQNNGV. The CDR3 sequence is 13 residues long. The V gene end was trimmed by 3 bases and the J gene end by 4 bases; junction bases not matched to a gene: 1.

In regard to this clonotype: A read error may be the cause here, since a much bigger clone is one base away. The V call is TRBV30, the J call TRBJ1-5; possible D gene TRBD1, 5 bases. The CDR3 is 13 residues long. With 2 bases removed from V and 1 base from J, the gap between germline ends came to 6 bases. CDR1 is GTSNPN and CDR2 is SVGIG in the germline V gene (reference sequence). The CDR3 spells CAWSWGSNQPQHF. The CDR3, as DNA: TGTGCCTGGAGTTGGGGGAGCAATCAGCCCCAGCATTTT.

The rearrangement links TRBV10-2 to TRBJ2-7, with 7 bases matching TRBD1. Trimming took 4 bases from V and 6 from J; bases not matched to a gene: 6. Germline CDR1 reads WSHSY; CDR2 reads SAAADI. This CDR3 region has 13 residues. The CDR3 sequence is CASSADRVGEQYF. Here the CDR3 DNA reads TGCGCCAGCAGTGCTGACAGGGTGGGCGAGCAGTACTTC.

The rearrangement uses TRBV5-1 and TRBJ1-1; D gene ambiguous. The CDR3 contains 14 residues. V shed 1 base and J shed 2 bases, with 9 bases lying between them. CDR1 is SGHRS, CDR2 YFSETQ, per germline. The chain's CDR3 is CASSLWIFNTEAFF. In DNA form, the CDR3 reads TGCGCCAGCAGCTTGTGGATATTTAACACTGAAGCTTTCTTT.

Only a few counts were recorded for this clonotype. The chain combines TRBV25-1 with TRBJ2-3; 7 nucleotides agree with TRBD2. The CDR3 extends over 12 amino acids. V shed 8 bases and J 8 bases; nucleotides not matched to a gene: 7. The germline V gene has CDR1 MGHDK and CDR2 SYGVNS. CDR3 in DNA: TGTGCCAGCGCGCGATCGGGGGGTACGCAGTATTTT. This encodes CASARSGGTQYF.

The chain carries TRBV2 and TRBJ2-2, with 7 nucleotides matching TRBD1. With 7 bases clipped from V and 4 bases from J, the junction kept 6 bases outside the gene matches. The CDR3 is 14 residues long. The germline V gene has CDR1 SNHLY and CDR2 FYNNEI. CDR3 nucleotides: TGTGCCAGCATCCCGACAGGGAGCACCGGGGAGCTGTTTTTT. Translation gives CASIPTGSTGELFF.